This T cell receptor (beta chain) stems from a study of vaccination effects on CD4 cells after COVID-19 (dated by TCRdb to 2021 to 2024). For the wider study: Two doses of either the BNT162b2 or the mRNA-1273 mRNA SARS-CoV-2 vaccine were administered to participants. Cultures from other donors in the study were sequenced with the Oncomine TCR Beta short-read assay on an Illumina iSeq 100. SARS-CoV-2 spike-specific CD4+ TCR repertoires were compared before and after mRNA vaccination in COVID-19 convalescent patients and in infection-naive vaccine recipients. A total of around eleven COVID-19 convalescent patients and several SARS-CoV-2-naive healthy vaccine recipients were included in the full study.

The research as a whole found: The study was limited by a small number of convalescent patients, and early post-infection timepoints were lacking. Among healthy vaccine recipients, nearly all vaccine-induced clones were SARS-CoV-2 mono-reactive, and just 1 of 255 was cross-reactive with common cold coronaviruses. Both infection-induced and vaccine-induced clones contracted markedly at late post-vaccination timepoints, which is consistent with waning T cell responses.

At the junction V is shortened by 2 bases and J by 1 base; bases outside the gene matches: 1. The CDR3 spans 14 residues, from the cysteine through the phenylalanine. This entry keeps only the CDR3 DNA: 42 bases, framed from base 1. From a lookup of the germline V gene, CDR1 and CDR2 are SGHRS and YFSETQ. The ViraFEST assay stimulated PBMC with viral peptide pools and then used TCR sequencing to identify antigen-specific CD4+ T cell clonotypes by expansion. After 10 days of culture, CD4+ T cells were isolated with the EasySep CD4+ T cell isolation kit. Healthy vaccine recipients had no prior SARS-CoV-2 infection, confirmed by negative nucleocapsid antibodies before and after vaccination. Each well held over 1.5 million PBMC cultured in IMDM containing about 5.4% human AB serum, approximately 10 IU/ml IL-2 and gentamicin, along with roughly 10 ug/ml peptides. On days 3 and 7, half of the culture medium was replaced with fresh IL-2-containing medium. Unless noted otherwise, every peptide stimulation condition was grown in triplicate wells. PBMC were separated from whole blood using Ficoll-Paque Plus gradient centrifugation and were then either cryopreserved at -140C or used fresh. Overlapping peptide pools spanned the spike proteins of SARS-CoV-2 and the common cold coronaviruses HCoV-NL63, HCoV-OC43 and HCoV-229E. The QIAamp micro DNA kit was used to extract genomic DNA from the cultured CD4+ T cells.

Receptor libraries were prepared by the immunoSEQ multiplex PCR assay. DNA from the cultured and isolated CD4+ T cells underwent TCR beta CDR3 sequencing. Concerning the study's data processing: Non-productive TCR sequences were removed, reads were trimmed to the CDR3 region, and CDR3s of at least 7 amino acids were retained. Antigen-specific clonotypes were identified with the MANAFEST web app by comparing expansion in peptide wells against reference cultures. For clones to be considered positive, expansion at FDR<0.05 versus reference and all other wells, an odds ratio above 5, and a frequency above 0.1% in two replicate wells were required. A clonotype was defined as cross-reactive if the clonotype was significantly expanded both in SARS-CoV-2 spike wells and in at least one common cold coronavirus spike condition. Using the stringdist R package, CDR3 similarity was measured by Levenshtein distance, and unrooted trees were constructed with ape in R 3.6.1. TCRdb re-hosts the immuneACCESS table, in-frame sequences only. Its copies lack some clones; in the studies checked, an unresolved V gene accounts for under half of them, and the cause for the rest is not known. V and J calls and clone size are those listed in that table; D and trimming were worked out from the DNA. For this sample the table gives some 69,000 clones, of which roughly 74% were detected only once. The ten biggest clones cover over 2.5% of the sample.

This clone was observed once. Its cognate antigen has yet to be identified. No base quality values were provided; no much bigger clone lies one nucleotide off. The chain couples TRBV5-1 to TRBJ2-3; TRBD1 fits 7 bases in the junction. The material was CD4+ T cells from PBMCs cultured with HCoV-NL63 spike peptides, obtained before COVID-19 vaccination. What this sample's cell subset or site label stands for: HCoV-NL63 spike overlapping peptide pool stimulation. The receptor was isolated from a human donor who received a COVID-19 vaccine. CDR3 sequence: CASSFGTGTDTQYF. The DNA sequence reads TGCGCCAGCAGCTTCGGGACAGGCACAGATACGCAGTATTTT.